The clone carrying this T cell receptor (beta chain) was observed a handful of times. Trimming cost V 2 bases and J 7 bases, with 17 bases left between them. The CDR3 consists of 15 residues. From germline, CDR1 is MRHNA and CDR2 SNTAGT. The data originate from a study of cytomegalovirus exposure and HLA in healthy donors. As for the study in general: An earlier analysis identified 117 million unique TCR beta sequences in some 170 million T cells.

Primers for the PCR totalled 60 Vbeta and 13 Jbeta. Clones were sequenced by immunoSEQ multiplex PCR, and TCRdb holds only the in-frame ones, with some missing. This table holds around 53,000 clones, approximately 82% found once. The receptor was isolated from a man aged 50-59 years in good health and CMV-seronegative. The chain couples TRBV6-4 to TRBJ2-5, with D possibly matching TRBD1 (5 bases). Sequences were obtained from PBMCs. CDR3 coding DNA: TGTGCCAGCAGTGACGGTCCCAATCAAAGGGGGACCCAGTACTTC. Translation: CASSDGPNQRGTQYF.